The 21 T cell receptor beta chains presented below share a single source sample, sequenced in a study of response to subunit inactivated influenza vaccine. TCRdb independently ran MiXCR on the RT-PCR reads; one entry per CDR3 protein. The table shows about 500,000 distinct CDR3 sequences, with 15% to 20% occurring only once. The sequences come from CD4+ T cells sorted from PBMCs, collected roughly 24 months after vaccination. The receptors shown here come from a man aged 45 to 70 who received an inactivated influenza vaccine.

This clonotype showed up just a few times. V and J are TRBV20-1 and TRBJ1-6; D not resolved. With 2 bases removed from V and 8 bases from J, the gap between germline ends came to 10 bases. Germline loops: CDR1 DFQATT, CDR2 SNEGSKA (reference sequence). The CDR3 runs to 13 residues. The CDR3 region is CSARSGLDSPLHF. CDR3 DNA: TGCAGTGCTAGATCGGGATTAGATTCACCCCTCCACTTT.

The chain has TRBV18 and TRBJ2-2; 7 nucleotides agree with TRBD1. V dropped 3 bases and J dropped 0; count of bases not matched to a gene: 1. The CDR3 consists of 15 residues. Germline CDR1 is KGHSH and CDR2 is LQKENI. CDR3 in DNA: TGTGCCAGCTCACCGGACAGGTCGAACACCGGGGAGCTGTTTTTT. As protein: CASSPDRSNTGELFF.

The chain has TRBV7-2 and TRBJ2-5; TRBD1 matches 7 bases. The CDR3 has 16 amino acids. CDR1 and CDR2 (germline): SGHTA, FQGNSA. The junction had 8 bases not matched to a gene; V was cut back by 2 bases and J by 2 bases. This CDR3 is CASSLWSGGGQETQYF. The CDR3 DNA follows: TGTGCCAGCAGCTTATGGTCAGGGGGTGGACAAGAGACCCAGTACTTC.

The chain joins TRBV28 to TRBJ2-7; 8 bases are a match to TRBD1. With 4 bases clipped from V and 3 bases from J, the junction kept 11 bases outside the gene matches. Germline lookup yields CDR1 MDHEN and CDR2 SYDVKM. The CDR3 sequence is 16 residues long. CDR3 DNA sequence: TGTGCCAGCAGTTCCGGGACAGGCCACGGGAACTACGAGCAGTACTTC. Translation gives CASSSGTGHGNYEQYF.

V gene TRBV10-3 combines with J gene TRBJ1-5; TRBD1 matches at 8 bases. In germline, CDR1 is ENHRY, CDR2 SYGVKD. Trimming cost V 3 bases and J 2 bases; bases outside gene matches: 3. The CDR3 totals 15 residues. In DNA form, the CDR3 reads TGTGCCATCAGTGACAGGGGGCTTCGCAATCAGCCCCAGCATTTT. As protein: CAISDRGLRNQPQHF.

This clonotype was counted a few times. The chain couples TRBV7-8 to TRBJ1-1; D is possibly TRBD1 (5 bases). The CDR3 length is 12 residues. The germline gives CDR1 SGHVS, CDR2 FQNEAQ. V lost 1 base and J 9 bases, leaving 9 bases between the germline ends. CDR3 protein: CASSLGTGKAFF. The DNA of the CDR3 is TGTGCCAGCAGCTTAGGAACAGGAAAAGCTTTCTTT.

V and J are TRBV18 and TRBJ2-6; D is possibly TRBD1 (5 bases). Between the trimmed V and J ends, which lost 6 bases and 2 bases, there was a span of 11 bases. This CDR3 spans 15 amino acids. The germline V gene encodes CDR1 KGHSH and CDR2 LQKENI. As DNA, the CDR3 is TGTGCCAGCTCGACAGCTTTCGCTGGGGCCAACGTCCTGACTTTC. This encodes CASSTAFAGANVLTF.

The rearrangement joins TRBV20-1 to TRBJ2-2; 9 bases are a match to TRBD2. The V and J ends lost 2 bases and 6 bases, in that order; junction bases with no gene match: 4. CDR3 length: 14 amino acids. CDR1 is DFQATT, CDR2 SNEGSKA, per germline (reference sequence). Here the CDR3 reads CSARTGTSPGELFF. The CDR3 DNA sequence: TGCAGTGCTAGAACCGGGACTAGCCCCGGGGAGCTGTTTTTT.

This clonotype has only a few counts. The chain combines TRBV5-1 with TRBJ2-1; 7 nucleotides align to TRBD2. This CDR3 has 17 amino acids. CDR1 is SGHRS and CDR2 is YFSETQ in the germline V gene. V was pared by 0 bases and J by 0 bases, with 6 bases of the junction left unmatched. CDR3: CASSLGAGGSSYNEQFF. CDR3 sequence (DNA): TGCGCCAGCAGCTTGGGTGCCGGGGGGAGCTCCTACAATGAGCAGTTCTTC.

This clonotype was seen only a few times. CDR3 region: CASSPRLTVARGAFF. The CDR3 region has the DNA TGCGCCAGCAGCCCGCGCCTGACAGTCGCCCGGGGAGCTTTCTTT. The V gene is TRBV4-1, the J gene TRBJ1-1, with D possibly matching TRBD1 (5 bases). Germline CDR1 and CDR2: MGHRA and YSYEKL. The CDR3 totals 15 residues. The V end was cut by 4 bases, the J end by 10 bases, with 22 bases between.

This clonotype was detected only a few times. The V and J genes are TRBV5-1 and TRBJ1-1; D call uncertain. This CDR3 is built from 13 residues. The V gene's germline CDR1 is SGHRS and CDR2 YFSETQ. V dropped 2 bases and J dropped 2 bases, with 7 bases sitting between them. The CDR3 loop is CASSFSSNTEAFF. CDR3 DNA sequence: TGCGCCAGCAGCTTTTCCAGCAACACTGAAGCTTTCTTT.

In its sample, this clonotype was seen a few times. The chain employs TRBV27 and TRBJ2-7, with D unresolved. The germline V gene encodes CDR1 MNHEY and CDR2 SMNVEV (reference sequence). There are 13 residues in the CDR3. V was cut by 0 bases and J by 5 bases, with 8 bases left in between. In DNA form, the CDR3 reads TGTGCCAGCAGTTTATCCCCCCGCAACGAGCAGTACTTC. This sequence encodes CASSLSPRNEQYF.

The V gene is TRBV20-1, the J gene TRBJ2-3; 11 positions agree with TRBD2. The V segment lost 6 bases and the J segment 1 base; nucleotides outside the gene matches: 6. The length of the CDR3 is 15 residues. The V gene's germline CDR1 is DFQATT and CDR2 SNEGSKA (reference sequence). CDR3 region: CSATRLAGRTDTQYF. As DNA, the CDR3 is TGCAGTGCAACCAGACTAGCGGGACGCACAGATACGCAGTATTTT.

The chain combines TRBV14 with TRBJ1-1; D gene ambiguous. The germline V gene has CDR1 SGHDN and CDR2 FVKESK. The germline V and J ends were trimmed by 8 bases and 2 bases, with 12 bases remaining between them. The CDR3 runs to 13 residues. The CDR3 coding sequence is TGTGCCAGCCGGTGGGCCGCTAACACTGAAGCTTTCTTT. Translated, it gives CASRWAANTEAFF.

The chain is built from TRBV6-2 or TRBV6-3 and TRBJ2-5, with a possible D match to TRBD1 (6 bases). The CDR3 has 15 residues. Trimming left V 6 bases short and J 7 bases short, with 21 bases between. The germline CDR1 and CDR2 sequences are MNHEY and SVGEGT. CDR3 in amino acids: CASRLMTGSTGTQYF. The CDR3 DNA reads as TGTGCCAGCAGGTTAATGACAGGTAGCACGGGGACCCAGTACTTC.

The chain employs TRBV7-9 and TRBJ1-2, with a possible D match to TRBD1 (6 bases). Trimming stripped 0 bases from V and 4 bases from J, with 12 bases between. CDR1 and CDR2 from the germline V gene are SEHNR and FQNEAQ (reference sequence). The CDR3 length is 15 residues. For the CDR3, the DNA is TGTGCCAGCAGCTTAGCGTCCGGACAGAGCTATGGCTACACCTTC. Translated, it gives CASSLASGQSYGYTF.

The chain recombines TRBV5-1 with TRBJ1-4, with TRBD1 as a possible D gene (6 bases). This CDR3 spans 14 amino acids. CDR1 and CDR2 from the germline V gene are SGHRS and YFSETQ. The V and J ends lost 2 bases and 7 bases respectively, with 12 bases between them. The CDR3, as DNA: TGCGCCAGCAGCTTCGGGACACTTGCTGAAAAACTGTTTTTT. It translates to CASSFGTLAEKLFF.

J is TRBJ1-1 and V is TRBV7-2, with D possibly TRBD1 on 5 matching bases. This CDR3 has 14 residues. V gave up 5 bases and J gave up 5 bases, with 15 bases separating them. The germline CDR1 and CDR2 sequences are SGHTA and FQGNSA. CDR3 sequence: CASSKGRLETEAFF. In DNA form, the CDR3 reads TGTGCCAGCAGCAAGGGGCGGTTGGAGACTGAAGCTTTCTTT.

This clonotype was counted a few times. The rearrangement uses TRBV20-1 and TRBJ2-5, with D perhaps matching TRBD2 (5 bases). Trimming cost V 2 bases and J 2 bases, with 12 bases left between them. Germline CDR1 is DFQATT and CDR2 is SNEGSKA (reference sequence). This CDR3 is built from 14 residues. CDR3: CSARTGNLQETQYF. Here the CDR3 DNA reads TGCAGTGCTAGAACGGGAAACCTTCAAGAGACCCAGTACTTC.

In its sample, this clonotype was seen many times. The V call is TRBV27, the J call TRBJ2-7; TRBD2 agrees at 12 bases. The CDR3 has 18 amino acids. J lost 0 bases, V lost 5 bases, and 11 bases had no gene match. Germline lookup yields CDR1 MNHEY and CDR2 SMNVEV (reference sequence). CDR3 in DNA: TGTGCCAGCAGTGATAAGCTGACTAGCGGGGGAAGCTCCTACGAGCAGTACTTC. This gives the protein CASSDKLTSGGSSYEQYF.

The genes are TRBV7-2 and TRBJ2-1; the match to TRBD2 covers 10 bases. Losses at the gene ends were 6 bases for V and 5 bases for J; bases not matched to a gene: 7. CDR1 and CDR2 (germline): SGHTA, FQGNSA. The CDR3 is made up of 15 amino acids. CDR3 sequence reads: CASRPTSGQHNEQFF. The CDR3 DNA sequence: TGTGCCAGCAGACCGACTAGCGGGCAACACAATGAGCAGTTCTTC.